The 27 T cell receptor beta chains in this list originate from one sample, sequenced in a study of shared clonotypes between healthy human individuals. Some clones are missing from TCRdb's copy, which holds only in-frame ones; the method was immunoSEQ multiplex PCR. The repertoire holds some 580,000 clones, with approximately 97% as singletons. The source material was naive CD4+ T cells sorted from blood. Noted subset: CD45RA+ positively selected. These TCRs come from a woman between 25 and 40 years old in good health.

V and J are TRBV25-1 and TRBJ2-5; 9 positions agree with TRBD2. The germline gives CDR1 MGHDK, CDR2 SYGVNS. The CDR3 has 16 amino acids. The junction had 14 bases not matched to a gene; V was cut back by 8 bases and J by 4 bases. In DNA, the CDR3 is TGTGCCAGCTCCCCAGCGCTAGCGGGATCCAGAGAGACCCAGTACTTC. This encodes CASSPALAGSRETQYF.

CDR3 coding DNA: TGTGCCAGCAGTGCCGACAGGGGGGTATCGGAGCTGTTTTTT. Protein product: CASSADRGVSELFF. V gene TRBV11-2 combines with J gene TRBJ2-2, with 9 bases identical to TRBD1. The CDR3 runs to 14 residues. The germline gives CDR1 SGHAT, CDR2 FQNNGV. The J segment lost 10 bases and the V segment lost 6 bases, leaving 9 bases of the junction unmatched.

This chain connects TRBV5-8 to TRBJ2-7; 12 bases fit TRBD2. The CDR3 extends over 16 amino acids. Germline V gene lookup returns CDR1 SGHTS and CDR2 YDEGEE. After removal of 3 bases from V and 4 bases from J, the junction contained 8 bases not matched to a gene. This chain's CDR3 is CASSSRLAGVRYEQYF. In DNA form, the CDR3 reads TGTGCCAGCAGCTCCCGACTAGCGGGAGTCCGGTACGAGCAGTACTTC.

The rearrangement uses TRBV19 and TRBJ2-5; perhaps D is TRBD1 or TRBD2 (5 bases each). Germline loops: CDR1 LNHDA, CDR2 SQIVND (reference sequence). This CDR3 is 15 amino acids long. Trimming pared 7 bases from V and 4 bases from J, leaving 19 bases between. CDR3 protein: CASMGRDLSGETQYF. The CDR3 DNA sequence: TGTGCCAGTATGGGTCGGGACCTGAGCGGAGAGACCCAGTACTTC. Variable domain in full (rest from reference TRBV19 and TRBJ2-5): DGGITQSPKYLFRKEGQNVTLSCEQNLNHDAMYWYRQDPGQGLRLIYYSQIVNDFQKGDIAEGYSVSREKKESFPLTVTSAQKNPTAFYLCASMGRDLSGETQYFGPGTRLLVL.

The chain recombines TRBV5-5 with TRBJ1-6; maybe TRBD1 (6 bases). Germline CDR1 reads SGHKS; CDR2 reads YYEKEE (reference sequence). Trimming pared 4 bases from V and 4 bases from J, leaving 12 bases between. The CDR3 is 15 residues long. CDR3 amino acids: CASSHRTEYNSPLHF. As DNA, the CDR3 is TGTGCCAGCAGCCATAGGACAGAATATAATTCACCCCTCCACTTT.

J is TRBJ1-5 and V is TRBV28, with D maybe TRBD1 (6 bases). The CDR3 totals 14 residues. CDR1 MDHEN and CDR2 SYDVKM come from the germline V gene. The V and J ends lost 11 bases and 0 bases respectively, with 14 bases between them. The CDR3 coding sequence is TGTGCCTCCATCACAGGGAGTAGCAATCAGCCCCAGCATTTT. Translation gives CASITGSSNQPQHF.

V usage is TRBV5-1 and J usage is TRBJ2-1; 12 nucleotides match TRBD2. The CDR3 has 19 residues. V shed 3 bases and J 0 bases; nucleotides not matched to a gene: 10. The germline CDR1 and CDR2 sequences are SGHRS and YFSETQ. The CDR3 is CASSWPELAGGYSYNEQFF. For the CDR3, the DNA is TGCGCCAGCAGCTGGCCCGAACTAGCGGGAGGCTACTCCTACAATGAGCAGTTCTTC.

With regard to this clone: Other DNA sequences in the sample encode the same CDR3. The chain has TRBV28 and TRBJ2-5; no clear D gene. The V end lost 2 bases, the J end lost 5 bases, and 6 bases lay between the germline ends. CDR1 and CDR2 (germline): MDHEN, SYDVKM. This CDR3 spans 12 amino acids. CDR3 loop: CASSLAQETQYF. For the CDR3, the DNA is TGTGCCAGCAGTTTAGCCCAGGAGACCCAGTACTTC.

V gene TRBV15 combines with J gene TRBJ2-6; a possible D gene is TRBD2 (6 bases). The CDR3 contains 17 residues. Germline CDR1 reads LNHNV; CDR2 reads YYDKDF (reference sequence). Trimming removed 8 bases from V and 0 bases from J, with 17 bases in between. The DNA for the CDR3 is TGTGCCACCGGAGGGACGGCCAAGCTCTCTGGGGCCAACGTCCTGACTTTC. It encodes CATGGTAKLSGANVLTF.

This rearrangement joins TRBV28 to TRBJ2-7; TRBD2 matches at 15 bases. The germline V gene has CDR1 MDHEN and CDR2 SYDVKM. The CDR3 extends over 16 amino acids. J gave up 6 bases and V 4 bases, and 7 bases lay outside the gene matches. CDR3 DNA sequence: TGTGCCAGCAGTTCTTTTGTGGGACTAGCGGGAGGCGAGCAGTACTTC. Its protein product is CASSSFVGLAGGEQYF.

The chain recombines TRBV19 with TRBJ2-3; D gene uncertain. Germline CDR1 LNHDA, CDR2 SQIVND (reference sequence). The CDR3 contains 12 residues. The germline V and J ends were trimmed by 4 bases and 6 bases, with 8 bases remaining between them. The CDR3 sequence: CASSTFVDTQYF. The DNA of the CDR3 is TGTGCCAGTAGTACGTTCGTGGATACGCAGTATTTT.

The chain employs TRBV6-1 and TRBJ2-7; TRBD1 matches 8 bases. With V trimmed by 4 bases and J by 2 bases, 10 bases remained unmatched. Germline V lookup: CDR1 MNHNS, CDR2 SASEGT. CDR3 size: 16 residues. The CDR3 DNA follows: TGTGCCAGCAGTGGGATCTACGGACAGGGAGCCTACGAGCAGTACTTC. Translating gives CASSGIYGQGAYEQYF.

The V gene is TRBV5-4, the J gene TRBJ2-1, with 8 bases identical to TRBD2. This CDR3 spans 16 amino acids. The V segment lost 2 bases and the J segment 2 bases; nucleotides outside the gene matches: 6. Germline CDR1 SGHNT, CDR2 YYREEE (reference sequence). CDR3 sequence reads: CASSFGAGGPYNEQFF. The CDR3 DNA reads TGTGCCAGCAGCTTTGGGGCGGGAGGACCCTACAATGAGCAGTTCTTC.

This chain uses TRBV5-4 with TRBJ1-3; no reliable D call. Looked up from germline, CDR1 is SGHNT and CDR2 is YYREEE (reference sequence). The V end was cut by 3 bases, the J end by 0 bases, with 19 bases between. The CDR3 spans 18 residues. In nucleotides, the CDR3 is TGTGCCAGCAGCTCGGCTAGACACGACCCTAGCTCTGGAAACACCATATATTTT. Amino acids: CASSSARHDPSSGNTIYF.

V and J are TRBV23-1 and TRBJ1-5; tentative D call: TRBD1 (5 bases). TRBV23-1 is given ORF status, its function remaining uncertain. This CDR3 comprises 17 residues. Trimming cost V 4 bases and J 2 bases, with 18 bases left between them. The CDR3, as DNA: TGCGCCAGCAGTCGGGCCGGACACCGACTTCGCAATCAGCCCCAGCATTTT. This codes for CASSRAGHRLRNQPQHF.

This sequence joins TRBV19 and TRBJ1-4, with D unresolved. The CDR3 runs to 16 residues. CDR1 is LNHDA and CDR2 is SQIVND in the germline V gene (reference sequence). V lost 6 bases and J lost 3, with 17 bases in between. CDR3 DNA: TGTGCCAGTAGATGGGGAGCCCCGAAGGCTAATGAAAAACTGTTTTTT. Its translation: CASRWGAPKANEKLFF. Using reference TRBV19 and TRBJ1-4 for the parts outside the CDR3, the full variable domain is DGGITQSPKYLFRKEGQNVTLSCEQNLNHDAMYWYRQDPGQGLRLIYYSQIVNDFQKGDIAEGYSVSREKKESFPLTVTSAQKNPTAFYLCASRWGAPKANEKLFFGSGTQLSVL.

The CDR3 reads CASGSGQGNSYEQYF. CDR3 DNA: TGTGCTAGTGGTTCCGGACAGGGGAACTCCTACGAGCAGTACTTC. This sequence joins TRBV12-5 and TRBJ2-7; 9 bases are a match to TRBD1. Per germline, CDR1 LGHNT and CDR2 FRNRAP. This CDR3 contains 15 residues. The trim removed 4 bases at V and 0 bases at J, leaving 4 bases unmatched.

The chain joins TRBV28 to TRBJ1-5, with TRBD1 identical over 8 bases. The germline CDR1 and CDR2 sequences are MDHEN and SYDVKM. The CDR3 totals 16 residues. V lost 5 bases, J lost 7 bases, and 13 bases stayed unmatched. As DNA, the CDR3 is TGTGCCAGCAGTCCCTCCGGACAGGGATTGCCACAGCCCCAGCATTTT. Translating it yields CASSPSGQGLPQPQHF. Combining the CDR3 with reference TRBV28 and TRBJ1-5 gives the whole variable domain DVKVTQSSRYLVKRTGEKVFLECVQDMDHENMFWYRQDPGLGLRLIYFSYDVKMKEKGDIPEGYSVSREKKERFSLILESASTNQTSMYLCASSPSGQGLPQPQHFGDGTRLSIL.

This chain uses TRBV7-8 with TRBJ2-1, with 8 bases that match TRBD2. The CDR3 length is 15 residues. Germline CDR1 and CDR2: SGHVS and FQNEAQ. V lost 5 bases, J lost 7 bases, and 10 bases stayed unmatched. CDR3 amino acids: CASSDLDSGGNEQFF. The CDR3 DNA sequence: TGTGCCAGCAGCGACCTGGACAGCGGGGGAAATGAGCAGTTCTTC.

The rearrangement uses TRBV16 and TRBJ2-7, with a tentative D call TRBD1 (5 bases). Trimming removed 0 bases at V and 4 bases at J, with 10 bases between. The germline V gene has CDR1 KGHSY and CDR2 FQNENV. This CDR3 comprises 14 residues. The CDR3 sequence is CASSQSARVYEQYF. DNA for the CDR3: TGTGCCAGCAGCCAATCGGCCAGGGTTTACGAGCAGTACTTC.

This clone was picked up one time. The genes are TRBV7-9 and TRBJ1-6, with 9 bases aligning to TRBD1. The germline V gene has CDR1 SEHNR and CDR2 FQNEAQ (reference sequence). The CDR3 length is 17 residues. J was trimmed by 14 bases and V by 1 base; bases with no gene match: 15. The CDR3 DNA follows: TGTGCCAGCAGCTTAGGGGGAAAACAGGGGGCACTTTCCTCCCTCCACTTT. This gives the protein CASSLGGKQGALSSLHF. Full variable domain (remainder filled in from reference TRBV7-9 and TRBJ1-6): DTGVSQNPRHKITKRGQNVTFRCDPISEHNRLYWYRQTLGQGPEFLTYFQNEAQLEKSRLLSDRFSAERPKGSFSTLEIQRTEQGDSAMYLCASSLGGKQGALSSLHFGNGTRLTVT.

A remark on this clone: Different DNA sequences within this sample yield the same CDR3. The chain employs TRBV18 and TRBJ2-7, with TRBD2 as a possible D gene (6 bases). Germline V gene data show CDR1 as KGHSH and CDR2 as LQKENI. CDR3 length: 13 residues. The V gene lost 3 bases and the J gene lost 4 bases, with 10 bases spanning the gap. CDR3 sequence reads: CASSPGLSYEQYF. The CDR3 region has the DNA TGTGCCAGCTCACCGGGACTTAGTTACGAGCAGTACTTC. Filled out from reference TRBV18 and TRBJ2-7, the complete variable domain reads NAGVMQNPRHLVRRRGQEARLRCSPMKGHSHVYWYRQLPEEGLKFMVYLQKENIIDESGMPKERFSAEFPKEGPSILRIQQVVRGDSAAYFCASSPGLSYEQYFGPGTRLTVT.

The CDR3 spells CASSPPRTSGRAGTGELFF. CDR3 bases: TGTGCCAGCTCACCACCCAGGACTAGCGGGAGGGCCGGCACCGGGGAGCTGTTTTTT. The gene calls are TRBV18 and TRBJ2-2; 15 bases match TRBD2. The germline V gene has CDR1 KGHSH and CDR2 LQKENI. V lost 0 bases to trimming and J lost 4 bases; unmatched junction nucleotides: 6. The CDR3 has 19 residues.

The chain has TRBV27 and TRBJ2-7; 7 bases map to TRBD1. CDR3 length equals 16 residues. J was trimmed by 3 bases and V by 5 bases; bases with no gene match: 13. CDR1 MNHEY and CDR2 SMNVEV come from the germline V gene (reference sequence). The DNA for the CDR3 is TGTGCCAGCAGTCCCCTCTGGGACAGTCGGGGCTACGAGCAGTACTTC. Its translation is CASSPLWDSRGYEQYF.

This chain links TRBV14 with TRBJ1-2; TRBD1 is a possible D gene (5 bases). With 4 bases removed from V and 8 bases from J, the gap between germline ends came to 11 bases. Germline V gene sequence: CDR1 SGHDN, CDR2 FVKESK. The CDR3 consists of 12 residues. The CDR3 coding sequence is TGTGCCAGCAGCCGACAGTTGGGAGGCTACACCTTC. Residues: CASSRQLGGYTF.

The rearrangement joins TRBV28 to TRBJ2-1; a weak D match, TRBD2 (6 bases). Per the germline V gene, CDR1 is MDHEN and CDR2 is SYDVKM. Trimming removed 0 bases at V and 7 bases at J, with 13 bases between. The CDR3 consists of 15 residues. As DNA, the CDR3 is TGTGCCAGCAGTTTATGGTCCGGGACTTTGAATGAGCAGTTCTTC. Amino acid sequence: CASSLWSGTLNEQFF.

The chain recombines TRBV7-9 with TRBJ2-7, with 7 bases identical to TRBD1. Germline V lookup: CDR1 SEHNR, CDR2 FQNEAQ (reference sequence). With 4 bases clipped from V and 1 base from J, the junction kept 1 base outside the gene matches. CDR3 length: 13 amino acids. CDR3 DNA sequence: TGTGCCAGCAGCTCCAGGGGGTCCTACGAGCAGTACTTC. The encoded protein is CASSSRGSYEQYF.